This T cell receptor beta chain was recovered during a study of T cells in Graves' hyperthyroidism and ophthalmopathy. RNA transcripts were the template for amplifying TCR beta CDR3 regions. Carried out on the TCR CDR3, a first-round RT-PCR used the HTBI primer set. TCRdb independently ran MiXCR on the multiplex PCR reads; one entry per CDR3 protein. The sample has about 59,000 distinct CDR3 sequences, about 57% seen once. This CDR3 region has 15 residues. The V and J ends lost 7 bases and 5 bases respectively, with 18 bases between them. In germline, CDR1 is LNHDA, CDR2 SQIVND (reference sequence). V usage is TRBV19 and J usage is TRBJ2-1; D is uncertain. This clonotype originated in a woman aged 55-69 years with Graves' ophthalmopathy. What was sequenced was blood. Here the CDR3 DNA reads TGTGCCAGTACCATAAAATCGGCTCCTAACAATGAGCAGTTCTTC. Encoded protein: CASTIKSAPNNEQFF.